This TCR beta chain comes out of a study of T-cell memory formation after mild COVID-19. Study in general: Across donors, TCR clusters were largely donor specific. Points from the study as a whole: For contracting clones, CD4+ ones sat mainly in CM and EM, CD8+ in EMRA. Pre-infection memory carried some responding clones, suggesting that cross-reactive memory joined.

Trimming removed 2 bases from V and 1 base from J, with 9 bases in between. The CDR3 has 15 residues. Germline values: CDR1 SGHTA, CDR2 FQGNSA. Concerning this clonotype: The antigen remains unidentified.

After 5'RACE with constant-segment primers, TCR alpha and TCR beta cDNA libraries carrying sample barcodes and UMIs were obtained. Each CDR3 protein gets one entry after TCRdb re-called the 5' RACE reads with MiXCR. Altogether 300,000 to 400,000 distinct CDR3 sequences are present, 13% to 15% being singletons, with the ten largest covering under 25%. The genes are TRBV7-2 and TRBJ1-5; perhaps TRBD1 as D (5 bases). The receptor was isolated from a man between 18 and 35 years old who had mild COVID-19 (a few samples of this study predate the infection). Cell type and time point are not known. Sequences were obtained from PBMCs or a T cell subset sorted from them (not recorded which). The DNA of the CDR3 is TGTGCCAGCAGCTTAAAAGCAGGGAGCAATCAGCCCCAGCATTTT. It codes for CASSLKAGSNQPQHF.